The sequence of this TCR beta chain was determined in a study of patients and donors after allogeneic stem cell transplantation. The CDR3 sequence is 17 residues long. The germline CDR1 and CDR2 sequences are DFQATT and SNEGSKA (reference sequence). Germline trimming cut 5 bases from V and 0 bases from J; bases unmatched to any gene: 13. This clonotype was detected a few times. MiXCR was run by TCRdb on the RT-PCR reads, yielding one entry per CDR3 protein. The repertoire has about a million distinct CDR3 sequences, roughly 17% of them found once; the top ten carry around 6%. This sequence joins TRBV20-1 and TRBJ1-3, with 7 bases identical to TRBD1. The sequenced sample was blood, either unsorted or a sorted T cell fraction (not recorded which). The receptor comes from a human donor who was either an allogeneic HSCT recipient or a stem cell or donor lymphocyte infusion donor (not recorded which). It is not recorded whose cells these are; they may come from a transplant donor. Here the CDR3 DNA reads TGCAGTGCTTTACAAAGGACAGGCTTATACTCTGGAAACACCATATATTTT. Residues: CSALQRTGLYSGNTIYF.